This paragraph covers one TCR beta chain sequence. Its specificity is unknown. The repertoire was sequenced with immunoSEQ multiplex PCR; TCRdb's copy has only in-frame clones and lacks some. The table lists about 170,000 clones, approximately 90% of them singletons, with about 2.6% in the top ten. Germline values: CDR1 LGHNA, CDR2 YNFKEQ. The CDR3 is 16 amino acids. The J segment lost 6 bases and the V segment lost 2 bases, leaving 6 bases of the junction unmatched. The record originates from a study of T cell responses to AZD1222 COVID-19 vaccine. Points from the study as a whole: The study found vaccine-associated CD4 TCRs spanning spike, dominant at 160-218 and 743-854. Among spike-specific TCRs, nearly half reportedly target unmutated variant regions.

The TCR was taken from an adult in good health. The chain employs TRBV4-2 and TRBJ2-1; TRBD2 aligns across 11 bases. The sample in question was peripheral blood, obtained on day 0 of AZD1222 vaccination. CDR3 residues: CASSQPLAGGFNEQFF. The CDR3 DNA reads TGTGCCAGCAGCCAACCGCTAGCGGGGGGCTTCAATGAGCAGTTCTTC.